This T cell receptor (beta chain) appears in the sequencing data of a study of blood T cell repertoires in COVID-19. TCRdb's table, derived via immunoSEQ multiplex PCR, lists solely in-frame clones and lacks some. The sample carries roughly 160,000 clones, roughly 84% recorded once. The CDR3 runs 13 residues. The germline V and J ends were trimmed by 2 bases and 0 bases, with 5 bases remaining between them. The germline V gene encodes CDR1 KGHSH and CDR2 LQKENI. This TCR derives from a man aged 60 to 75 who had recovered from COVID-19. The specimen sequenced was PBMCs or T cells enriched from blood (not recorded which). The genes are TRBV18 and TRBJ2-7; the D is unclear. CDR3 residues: CASSPTSSYEQYF. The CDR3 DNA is TGTGCCAGCTCACCAACAAGCTCCTACGAGCAGTACTTC.